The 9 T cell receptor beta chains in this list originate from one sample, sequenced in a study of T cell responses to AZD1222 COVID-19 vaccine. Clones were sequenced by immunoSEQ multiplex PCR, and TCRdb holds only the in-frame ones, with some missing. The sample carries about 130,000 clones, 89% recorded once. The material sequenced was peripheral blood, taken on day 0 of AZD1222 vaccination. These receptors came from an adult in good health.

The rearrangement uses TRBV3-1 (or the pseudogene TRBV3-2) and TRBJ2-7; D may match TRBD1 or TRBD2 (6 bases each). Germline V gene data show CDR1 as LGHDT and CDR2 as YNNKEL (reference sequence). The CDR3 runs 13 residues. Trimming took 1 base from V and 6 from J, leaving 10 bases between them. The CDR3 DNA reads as TGTGCCAGCAGCCAAGGGGGGGCCGGCGAGCAGTACTTC. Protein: CASSQGGAGEQYF.

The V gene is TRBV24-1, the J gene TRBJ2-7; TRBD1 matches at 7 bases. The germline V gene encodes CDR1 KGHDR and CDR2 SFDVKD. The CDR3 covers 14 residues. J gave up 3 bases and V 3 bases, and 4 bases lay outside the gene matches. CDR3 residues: CATSDGTAVYEQYF. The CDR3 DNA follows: TGTGCCACCAGTGATGGGACAGCGGTCTACGAGCAGTACTTC.

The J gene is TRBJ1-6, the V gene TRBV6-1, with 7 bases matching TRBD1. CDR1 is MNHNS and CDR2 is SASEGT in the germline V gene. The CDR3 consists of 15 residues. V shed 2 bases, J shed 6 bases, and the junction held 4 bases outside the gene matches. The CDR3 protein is CASSERQGLNSPLHF. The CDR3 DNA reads TGTGCCAGCAGTGAAAGACAGGGTCTTAATTCACCCCTCCACTTT.

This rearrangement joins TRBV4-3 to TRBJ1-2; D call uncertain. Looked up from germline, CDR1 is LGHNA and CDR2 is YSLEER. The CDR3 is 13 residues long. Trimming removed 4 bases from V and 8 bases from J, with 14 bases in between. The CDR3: CASSLVGGGGYTF. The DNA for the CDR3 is TGCGCCAGCAGCCTCGTGGGAGGCGGCGGCTACACCTTC.

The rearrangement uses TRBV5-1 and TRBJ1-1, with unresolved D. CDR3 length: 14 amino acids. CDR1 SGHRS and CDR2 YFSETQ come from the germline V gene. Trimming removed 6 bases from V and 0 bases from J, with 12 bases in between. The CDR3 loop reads CASNPTLMNTEAFF. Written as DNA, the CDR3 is TGCGCCAGCAACCCGACGTTGATGAACACTGAAGCTTTCTTT.

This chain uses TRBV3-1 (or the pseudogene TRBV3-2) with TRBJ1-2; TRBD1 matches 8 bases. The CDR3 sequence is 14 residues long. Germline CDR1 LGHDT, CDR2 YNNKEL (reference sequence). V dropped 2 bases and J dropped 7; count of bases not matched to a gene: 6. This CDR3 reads CASSQQGQGGGYTF. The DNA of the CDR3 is TGTGCCAGCAGCCAACAAGGACAGGGCGGTGGCTACACCTTC.

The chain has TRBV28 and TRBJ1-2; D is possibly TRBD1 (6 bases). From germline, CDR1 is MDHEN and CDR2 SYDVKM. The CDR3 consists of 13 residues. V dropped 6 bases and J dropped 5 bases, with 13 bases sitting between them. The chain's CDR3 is CASSQDSRYGYTF. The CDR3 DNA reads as TGTGCCAGCAGCCAGGACAGTCGTTATGGCTACACCTTC.

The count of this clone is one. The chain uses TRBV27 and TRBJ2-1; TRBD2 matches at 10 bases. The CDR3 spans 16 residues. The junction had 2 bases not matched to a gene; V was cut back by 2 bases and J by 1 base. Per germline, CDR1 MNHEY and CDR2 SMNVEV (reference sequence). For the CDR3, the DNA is TGTGCCAGCAGTTTAAAAGCGGGAGGGTCCTACAATGAGCAGTTCTTC. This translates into CASSLKAGGSYNEQFF.

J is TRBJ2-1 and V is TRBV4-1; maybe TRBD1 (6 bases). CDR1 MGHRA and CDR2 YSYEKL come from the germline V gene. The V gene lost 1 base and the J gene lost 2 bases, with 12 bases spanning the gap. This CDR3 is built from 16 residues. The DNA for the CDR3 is TGCGCCAGCAGCCAAGGAGGGGGAGACCCCTACAATGAGCAGTTCTTC. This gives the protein CASSQGGGDPYNEQFF.